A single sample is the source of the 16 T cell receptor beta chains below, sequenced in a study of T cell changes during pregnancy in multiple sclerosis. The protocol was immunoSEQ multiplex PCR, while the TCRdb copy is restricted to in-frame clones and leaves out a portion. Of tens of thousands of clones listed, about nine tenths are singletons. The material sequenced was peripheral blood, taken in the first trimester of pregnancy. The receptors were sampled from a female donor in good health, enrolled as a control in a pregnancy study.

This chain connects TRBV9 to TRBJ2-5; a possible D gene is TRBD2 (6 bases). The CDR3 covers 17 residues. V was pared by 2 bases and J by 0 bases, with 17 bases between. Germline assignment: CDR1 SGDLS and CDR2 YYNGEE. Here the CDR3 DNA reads TGTGCCAGCAGCGTTGGATGGCGGAGGGGTTACCAAGAGACCCAGTACTTC. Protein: CASSVGWRRGYQETQYF.

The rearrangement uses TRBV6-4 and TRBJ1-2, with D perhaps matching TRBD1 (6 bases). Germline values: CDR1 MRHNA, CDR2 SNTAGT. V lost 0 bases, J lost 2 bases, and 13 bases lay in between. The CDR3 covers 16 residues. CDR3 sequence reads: CASSDSEGGRNYGYTF. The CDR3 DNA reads TGTGCCAGCAGTGACTCGGAGGGGGGGAGGAACTATGGCTACACCTTC.

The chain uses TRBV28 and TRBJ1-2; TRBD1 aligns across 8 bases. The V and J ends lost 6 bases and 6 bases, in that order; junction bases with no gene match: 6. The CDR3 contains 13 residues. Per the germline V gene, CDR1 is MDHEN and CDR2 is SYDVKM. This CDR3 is CASRATGEDGYTF. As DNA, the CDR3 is TGTGCCAGCAGGGCGACAGGGGAAGATGGCTACACCTTC.

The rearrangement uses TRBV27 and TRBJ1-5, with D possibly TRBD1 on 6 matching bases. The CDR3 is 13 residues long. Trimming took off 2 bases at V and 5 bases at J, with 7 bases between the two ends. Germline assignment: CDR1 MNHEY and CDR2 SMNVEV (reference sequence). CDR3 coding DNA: TGTGCCAGCAGTTTAGGACAGTATCAGCCCCAGCATTTT. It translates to CASSLGQYQPQHF.

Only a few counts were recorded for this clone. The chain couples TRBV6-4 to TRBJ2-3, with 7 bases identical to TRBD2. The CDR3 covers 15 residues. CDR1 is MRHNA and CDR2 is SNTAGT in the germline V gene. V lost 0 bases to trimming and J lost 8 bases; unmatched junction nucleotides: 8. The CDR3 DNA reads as TGTGCCAGCAGTGACTCGAGCGGGGAGGGTCGTACGCAGTATTTT. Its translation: CASSDSSGEGRTQYF.

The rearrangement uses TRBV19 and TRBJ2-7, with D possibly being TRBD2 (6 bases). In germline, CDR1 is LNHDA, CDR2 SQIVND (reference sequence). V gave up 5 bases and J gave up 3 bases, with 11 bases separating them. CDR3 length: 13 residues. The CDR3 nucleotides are TGTGCCAGTAGTGTGACTAGTAACTACGAGCAGTACTTC. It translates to CASSVTSNYEQYF.

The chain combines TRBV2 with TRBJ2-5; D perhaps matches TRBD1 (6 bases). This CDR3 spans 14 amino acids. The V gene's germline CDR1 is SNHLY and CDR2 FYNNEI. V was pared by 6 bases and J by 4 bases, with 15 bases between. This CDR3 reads CASRRQAGRETQYF. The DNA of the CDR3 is TGTGCCAGCAGAAGACAGGCAGGGAGAGAGACCCAGTACTTC.

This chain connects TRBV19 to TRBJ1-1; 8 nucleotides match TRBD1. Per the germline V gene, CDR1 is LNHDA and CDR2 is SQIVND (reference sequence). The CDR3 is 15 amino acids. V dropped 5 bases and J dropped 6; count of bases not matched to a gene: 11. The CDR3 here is CASSAGGRALSEAFF. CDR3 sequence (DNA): TGTGCCAGTAGTGCAGGGGGCCGTGCGCTATCTGAAGCTTTCTTT.

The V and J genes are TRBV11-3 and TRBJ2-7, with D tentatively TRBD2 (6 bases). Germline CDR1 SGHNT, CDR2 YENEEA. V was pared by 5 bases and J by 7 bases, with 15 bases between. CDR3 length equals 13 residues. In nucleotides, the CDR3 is TGTGCCAGCAGCCCCGGGGACGGGAGTGAGCAGTACTTC. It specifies CASSPGDGSEQYF.

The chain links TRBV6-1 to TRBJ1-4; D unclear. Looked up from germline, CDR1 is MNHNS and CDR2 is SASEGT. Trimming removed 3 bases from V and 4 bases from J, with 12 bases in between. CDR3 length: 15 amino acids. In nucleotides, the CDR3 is TGTGCCAGCAGTGACGCCCGGGAATTTAATGAAAAACTGTTTTTT. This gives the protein CASSDAREFNEKLFF.

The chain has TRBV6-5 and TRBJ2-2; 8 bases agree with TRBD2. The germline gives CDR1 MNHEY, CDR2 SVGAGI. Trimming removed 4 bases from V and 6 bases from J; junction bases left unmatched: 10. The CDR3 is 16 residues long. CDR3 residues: CASSSRGGGAPGELFF. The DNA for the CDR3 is TGTGCCAGCAGTTCCCGGGGGGGAGGGGCGCCCGGGGAGCTGTTTTTT.

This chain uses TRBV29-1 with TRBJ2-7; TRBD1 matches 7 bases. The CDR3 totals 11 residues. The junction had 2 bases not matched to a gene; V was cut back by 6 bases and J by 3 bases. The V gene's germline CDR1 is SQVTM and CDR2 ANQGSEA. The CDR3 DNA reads TGCAGCGTGGGGACAGTCTACGAGCAGTACTTC. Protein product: CSVGTVYEQYF.

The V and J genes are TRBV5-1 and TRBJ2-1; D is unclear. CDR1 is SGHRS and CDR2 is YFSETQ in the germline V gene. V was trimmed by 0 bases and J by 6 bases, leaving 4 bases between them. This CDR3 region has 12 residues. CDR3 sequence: CASSLVLNEQFF. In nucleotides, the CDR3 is TGCGCCAGCAGCTTGGTTCTCAATGAGCAGTTCTTC.

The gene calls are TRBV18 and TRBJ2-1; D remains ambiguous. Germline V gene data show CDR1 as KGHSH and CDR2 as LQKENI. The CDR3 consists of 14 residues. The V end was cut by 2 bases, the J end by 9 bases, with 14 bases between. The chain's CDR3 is CASSPTTSQSEQFF. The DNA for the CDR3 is TGTGCCAGCTCACCAACGACAAGCCAGAGTGAGCAGTTCTTC.

The CDR3 loop is CASKLQGGQETQYF. CDR3 DNA sequence: TGTGCCAGCAAATTGCAGGGTGGACAAGAGACCCAGTACTTC. This chain joins TRBV5-4 and TRBJ2-5, with a possible D match to TRBD1 (5 bases). V shed 6 bases and J shed 2 bases, with 14 bases lying between them. The length of the CDR3 is 14 residues. The germline V gene has CDR1 SGHNT and CDR2 YYREEE (reference sequence).

The CDR3 here is CASSLVQNNQPQHF. CDR3 sequence (DNA): TGTGCCAGCAGTTTAGTACAGAATAATCAGCCCCAGCATTTT. The rearrangement uses TRBV28 and TRBJ1-5; D not certain. V dropped 2 bases and J dropped 4 bases, with 9 bases sitting between them. The CDR3 is 14 amino acids. CDR1 and CDR2 from the germline V gene are MDHEN and SYDVKM.